This T cell receptor beta chain came from a study of tumor-infiltrating lymphocytes in primary liver carcinoma. Study as a whole: Every patient in the cohort had a primary liver carcinoma. That carcinoma was treated by surgical resection.

Extraction also yielded germline DNA, while blood RNA was obtained from unsorted whole blood. Priming with a constant-region primer yielded TCR beta cDNA from 400 to 550 ng total RNA. For TCR beta, libraries were produced by three nested multiplex PCR rounds using slightly modified ARM-PCR. The first two PCR rounds used TRBV1-TRBV30 primers with a Cbeta primer, approximately 9 cycles each. One entry per CDR3 protein results from TCRdb running MiXCR on the multiplex PCR reads. The profile covers roughly 330,000 distinct CDR3 sequences, with around 60% appearing a single time and under 8.5% taken by the ten largest. The CDR3 consists of 13 residues. The germline gives CDR1 ENHRY, CDR2 SYGVKD. Trimming shortened V by 11 bases and J by 1 base, and 15 bases separated the two germline ends.

Sequenced material: peripheral blood. J is TRBJ2-7 and V is TRBV10-3, with a weak D call TRBD1 (6 bases). This sequence was found in a man aged 40-55 years with primary liver carcinoma and hepatitis B virus infection. This CDR3 reads CALGDDRSYEQYF. The DNA for the CDR3 is TGTGCCCTCGGTGACGACAGGTCCTACGAGCAGTACTTC.